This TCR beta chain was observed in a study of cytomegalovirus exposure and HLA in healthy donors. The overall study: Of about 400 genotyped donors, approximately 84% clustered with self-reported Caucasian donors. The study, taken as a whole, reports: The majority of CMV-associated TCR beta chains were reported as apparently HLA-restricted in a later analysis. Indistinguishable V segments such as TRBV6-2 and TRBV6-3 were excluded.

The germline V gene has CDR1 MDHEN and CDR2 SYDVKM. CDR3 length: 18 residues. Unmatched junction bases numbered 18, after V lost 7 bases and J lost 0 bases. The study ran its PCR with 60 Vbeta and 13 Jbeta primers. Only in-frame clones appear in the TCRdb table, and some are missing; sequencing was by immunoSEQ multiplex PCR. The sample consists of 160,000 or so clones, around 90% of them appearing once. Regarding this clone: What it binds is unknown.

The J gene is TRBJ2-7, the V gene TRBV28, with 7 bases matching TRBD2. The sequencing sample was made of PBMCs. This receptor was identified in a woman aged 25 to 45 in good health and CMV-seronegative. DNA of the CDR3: TGTGCCAGCACCTCTACGGGGGGAGGGCGGGCCTACTCCTACGAGCAGTACTTC. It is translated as CASTSTGGGRAYSYEQYF.